The present entry profiles one T cell receptor beta chain with its context. This clone was seen more than once but under ten times. Its specific antigen is unknown. Base-call qualities are not available, and no considerably larger clone is one nucleotide away. In the prospective study, participants were roughly 18 to 95 years old, resided in approximately 25 geographic areas of the United States, and were enrolled through a virtual design. In the prospective study, cohorts were assigned on the basis of participant-reported clinical history obtained from a screening survey and a study questionnaire. Recovered participants in ImmuneRACE Cohort 3 were defined as having two consecutive negative NP/OP PCR tests, clearance from a healthcare professional, or resolution of symptoms. Mobile phlebotomists in the prospective study collected whole blood, serum and a nasopharyngeal or oropharyngeal swab from every participant. Additional blood draws and questionnaires over an approximately 2-month period could optionally be provided by prospective study participants. Blood samples from the prospective study were shipped frozen or at room temperature prior to DNA extraction.

The data derive from a study of blood T cell repertoires in COVID-19 (dated by TCRdb to 2018 to 2020). General notes on the study: The collaborator samples originated in the United States, Italy and Spain and spanned the acute and convalescent phases of COVID-19. The material from the prospective study consisted of cDNA or gDNA derived from T cells, B-cell-depleted T cells, or PBMCs. The dataset comprised deeply sampled blood TCRbeta repertoires from subjects exposed to, actively infected with, or recovered from COVID-19. The repertoires were made available in a free public database intended to serve as a resource for research on the immune response to SARS-CoV-2. The samples were drawn from two sources: the first 160 participants of the ongoing ImmuneRACE study, and 1,000 to 1,500 subjects contributed by 6 global collaborators. The sample metadata nearly always contained a de-identified subject ID, COVID-19 status, age in years and sex. Where HLA class I and class II types were available, the types were taken from metadata supplied by the sample provider, not from assay-based typing.

Study-wide conclusions, independent of this receptor: The amount of clinical and demographic metadata varied by source and participant and was provided uncurated.

CDR1 KGHSH and CDR2 LQKENI were looked up in the germline V gene. V lost 2 bases and J lost 2 bases, and the count of bases not matched to a germline gene is 2. Including the terminal cysteine and phenylalanine, the CDR3 comprises 15 residues. CDR3 DNA is the only sequence kept; it has 45 bases, read in frame from the first base. TCRbeta CDR3 regions were amplified from genomic DNA using the immunoSEQ Assay, a bias-controlled multiplex PCR. As for the authors' bioinformatics: Nucleated cell counts per sample were estimated from amplification of reference gene primers within the assay. To quantify the absolute abundance of each unique TCRbeta CDR3 rearrangement, sequence reads were collapsed and filtered. For each sample, productive Simpson clonality was calculated as the square root of Simpson's diversity index across productive rearrangements. Not all clones reach the TCRdb copy of this immuneACCESS table, which keeps in-frame sequences only. Checked studies attribute under half of the gap to unresolved V genes and leave the rest unexplained. The DNA gave D and trimming, while V, J and clone size come from that table. The sample includes about 480,000 clones, with roughly 88% observed a single time. Approximately 2% of the sample rests with the top ten.

This chain joins TRBV18 to TRBJ1-2; TRBD1 fits 10 bases in the junction. The source material was PBMCs or T cells enriched from blood (not recorded which). This TCR was recovered from a woman between 40 and 50 years old who had recovered from COVID-19. The base sequence is TGTGCCAGCTCACCAGGACAGGGGGGGAACTATGGCTACACCTTC. It translates to CASSPGQGGNYGYTF.